This TCR beta chain was captured by sequencing in a study of T cells in Graves' hyperthyroidism and ophthalmopathy. This clonotype was seen a few times. No antigen is known for it. General study results and limits: Also found in blood were most expanded thyroid clonotypes above 0.001. Separation of ophthalmopathy from stable hyperthyroidism was achieved by a 13 V-J model.

This CDR3 contains 17 residues. The junction had 12 bases not matched to a gene; V was cut back by 0 bases and J by 5 bases. CDR1 and CDR2 (germline): SGHDN, FVKESK. Using RNA transcripts as the source, TCR beta CDR3 regions were amplified. RT-PCR in the first round (using the HTBI primer set) targeted the TCR CDR3. One entry per CDR3 protein, called by TCRdb with MiXCR from the multiplex PCR reads. The sample records fewer than 700,000 distinct CDR3 sequences, over 15% being singletons. Sequenced input: blood. The J gene is TRBJ2-7, the V gene TRBV14, with 8 bases lining up with TRBD1. This receptor was identified in a woman between 18 and 29 years old with Graves' ophthalmopathy. The DNA for the CDR3 is TGTGCCAGCAGCCAAGAGGACGTGGGCAGGGGGCTCAACGAGCAGTACTTC. Its protein is CASSQEDVGRGLNEQYF. Drawing the rest from reference TRBV14 and TRBJ2-7, the complete variable domain is EAGVTQFPSHSVIEKGQTVTLRCDPISGHDNLYWYRRVMGKEIKFLLHFVKESKQDESGMPNNRFLAERTGGTYSTLKVQPAELEDSGVYFCASSQEDVGRGLNEQYFGPGTRLTVT.